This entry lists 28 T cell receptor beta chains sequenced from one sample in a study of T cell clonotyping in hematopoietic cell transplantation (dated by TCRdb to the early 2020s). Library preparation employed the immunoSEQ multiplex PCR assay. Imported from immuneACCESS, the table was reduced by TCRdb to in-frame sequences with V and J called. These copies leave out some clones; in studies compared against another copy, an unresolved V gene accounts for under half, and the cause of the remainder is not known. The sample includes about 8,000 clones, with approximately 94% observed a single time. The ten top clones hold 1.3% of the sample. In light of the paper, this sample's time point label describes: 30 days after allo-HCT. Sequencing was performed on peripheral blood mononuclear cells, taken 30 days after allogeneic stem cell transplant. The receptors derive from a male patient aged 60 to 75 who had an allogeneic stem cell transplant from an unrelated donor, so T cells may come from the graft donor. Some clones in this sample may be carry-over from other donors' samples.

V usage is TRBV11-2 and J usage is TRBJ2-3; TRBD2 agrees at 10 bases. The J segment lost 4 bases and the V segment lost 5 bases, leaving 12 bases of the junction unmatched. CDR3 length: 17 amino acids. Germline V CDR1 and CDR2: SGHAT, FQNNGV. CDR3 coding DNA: TGTGCCAGCAGCGTCGACAAACTAGCGGGAAGGGCAGATACGCAGTATTTT. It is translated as CASSVDKLAGRADTQYF.

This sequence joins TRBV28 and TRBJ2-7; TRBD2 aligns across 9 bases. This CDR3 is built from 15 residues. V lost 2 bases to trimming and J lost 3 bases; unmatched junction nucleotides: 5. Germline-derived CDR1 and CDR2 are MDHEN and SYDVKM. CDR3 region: CASSLIKREVYEQYF. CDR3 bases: TGTGCCAGCAGTTTAATAAAGCGGGAGGTCTACGAGCAGTACTTC.

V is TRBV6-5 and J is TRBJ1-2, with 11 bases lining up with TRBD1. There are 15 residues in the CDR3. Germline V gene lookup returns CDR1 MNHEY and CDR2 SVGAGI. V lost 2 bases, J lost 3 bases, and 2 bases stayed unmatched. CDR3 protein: CASSYGQGAYYGYTF. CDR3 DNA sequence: TGTGCCAGCAGTTACGGACAGGGGGCTTACTATGGCTACACCTTC.

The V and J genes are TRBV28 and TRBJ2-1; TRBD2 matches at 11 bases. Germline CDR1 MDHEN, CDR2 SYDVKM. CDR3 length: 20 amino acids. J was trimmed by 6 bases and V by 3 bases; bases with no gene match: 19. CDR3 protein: CASSFGFVPQIAGGPNEQFF. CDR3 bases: TGTGCCAGCAGTTTCGGATTCGTGCCCCAAATAGCGGGAGGGCCCAATGAGCAGTTCTTC.

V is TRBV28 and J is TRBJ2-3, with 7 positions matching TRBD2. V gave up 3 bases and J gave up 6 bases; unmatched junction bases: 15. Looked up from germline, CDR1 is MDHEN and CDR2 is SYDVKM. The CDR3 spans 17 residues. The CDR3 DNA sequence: TGTGCCAGCAGTTTTGAATCCAGCGGGAAGAATTCGGATACGCAGTATTTT. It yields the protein CASSFESSGKNSDTQYF.

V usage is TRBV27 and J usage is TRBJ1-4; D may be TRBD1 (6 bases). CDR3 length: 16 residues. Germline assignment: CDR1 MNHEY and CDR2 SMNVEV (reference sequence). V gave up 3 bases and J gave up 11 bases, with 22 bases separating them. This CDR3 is CASSFMTGAVSSKLFF. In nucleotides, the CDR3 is TGTGCCAGCAGTTTCATGACGGGGGCAGTAAGTTCGAAACTGTTTTTT. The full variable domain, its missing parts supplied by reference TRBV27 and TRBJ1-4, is EAQVTQNPRYLITVTGKKLTVTCSQNMNHEYMSWYRQDPGLGLRQIYYSMNVEVTDKGDVPEGYKVSRKEKRNFPLILESPSPNQTSLYFCASSFMTGAVSSKLFFGSGTQLSVL.

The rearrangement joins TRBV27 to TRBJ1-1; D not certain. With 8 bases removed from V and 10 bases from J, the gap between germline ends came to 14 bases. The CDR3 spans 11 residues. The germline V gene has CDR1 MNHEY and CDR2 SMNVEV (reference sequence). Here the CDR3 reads CASGDYAVAFF. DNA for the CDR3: TGTGCCAGCGGAGATTATGCTGTAGCTTTCTTT.

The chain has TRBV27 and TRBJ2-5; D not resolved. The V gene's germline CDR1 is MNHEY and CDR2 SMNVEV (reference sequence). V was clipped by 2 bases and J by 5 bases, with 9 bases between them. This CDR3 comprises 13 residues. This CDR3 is CASSLLSQETQYF. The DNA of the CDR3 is TGTGCCAGCAGTTTACTCAGCCAGGAGACCCAGTACTTC.

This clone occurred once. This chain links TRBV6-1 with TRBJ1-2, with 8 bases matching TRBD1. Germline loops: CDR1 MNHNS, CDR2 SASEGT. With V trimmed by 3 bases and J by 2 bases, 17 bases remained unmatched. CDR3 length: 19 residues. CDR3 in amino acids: CASSDREPRPGQGNYGYTF. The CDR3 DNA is TGTGCCAGCAGTGATCGCGAACCGCGTCCCGGACAGGGCAACTATGGCTACACCTTC.

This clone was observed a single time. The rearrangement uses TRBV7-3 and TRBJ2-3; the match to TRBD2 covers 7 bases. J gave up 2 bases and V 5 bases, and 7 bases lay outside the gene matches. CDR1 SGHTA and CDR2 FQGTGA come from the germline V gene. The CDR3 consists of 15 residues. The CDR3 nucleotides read TGTGCCAGCAGCCTAGGGCTAGCGGCCACAGATACGCAGTATTTT. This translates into CASSLGLAATDTQYF.

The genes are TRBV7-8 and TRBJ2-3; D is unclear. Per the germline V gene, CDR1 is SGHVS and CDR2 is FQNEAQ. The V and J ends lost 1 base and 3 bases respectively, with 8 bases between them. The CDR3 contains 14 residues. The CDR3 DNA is TGTGCCAGCAGCTTAGAGGTGAGGACAGATACGCAGTATTTT. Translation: CASSLEVRTDTQYF.

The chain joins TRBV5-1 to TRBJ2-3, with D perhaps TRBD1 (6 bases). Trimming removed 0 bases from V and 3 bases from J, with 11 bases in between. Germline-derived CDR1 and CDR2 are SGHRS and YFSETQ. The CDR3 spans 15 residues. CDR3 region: CASSLVQGGTDTQYF. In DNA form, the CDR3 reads TGCGCCAGCAGCTTGGTACAGGGTGGAACAGATACGCAGTATTTT.

CDR3 nucleotides: TGTGCCAGCAGCTTTTCCGGGACAGTCTTCACAGATACGCAGTATTTT. It encodes CASSFSGTVFTDTQYF. This rearrangement joins TRBV7-2 to TRBJ2-3; 7 nucleotides match TRBD1. The V gene end was trimmed by 3 bases and the J gene end by 2 bases; junction bases not matched to a gene: 8. Germline CDR1 reads SGHTA; CDR2 reads FQGNSA. This CDR3 has 16 amino acids.

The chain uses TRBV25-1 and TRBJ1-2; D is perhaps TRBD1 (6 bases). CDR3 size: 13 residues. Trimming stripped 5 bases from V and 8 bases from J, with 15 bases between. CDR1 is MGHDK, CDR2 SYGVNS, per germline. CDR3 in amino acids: CASSREGVYGYTF. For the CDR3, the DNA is TGTGCCAGCAGTAGGGAGGGGGTTTACGGCTACACCTTC.

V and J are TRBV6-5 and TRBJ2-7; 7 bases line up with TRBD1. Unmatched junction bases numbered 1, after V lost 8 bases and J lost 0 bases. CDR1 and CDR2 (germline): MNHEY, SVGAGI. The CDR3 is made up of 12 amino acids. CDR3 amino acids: CASGDSSYEQYF. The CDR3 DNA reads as TGTGCCAGCGGGGACAGCTCCTACGAGCAGTACTTC.

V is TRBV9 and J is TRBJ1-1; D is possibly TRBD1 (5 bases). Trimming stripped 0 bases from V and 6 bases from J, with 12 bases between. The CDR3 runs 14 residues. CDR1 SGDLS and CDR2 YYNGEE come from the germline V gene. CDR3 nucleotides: TGTGCCAGCAGCGTAGGCCTACAGGAACCTGAAGCTTTCTTT. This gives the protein CASSVGLQEPEAFF.

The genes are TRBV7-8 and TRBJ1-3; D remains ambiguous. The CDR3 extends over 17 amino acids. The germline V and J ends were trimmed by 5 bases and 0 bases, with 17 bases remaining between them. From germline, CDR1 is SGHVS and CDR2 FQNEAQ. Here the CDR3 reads CASSLFMDRSSGNTIYF. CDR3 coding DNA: TGTGCCAGCAGCCTCTTCATGGACCGTAGCTCTGGAAACACCATATATTTT. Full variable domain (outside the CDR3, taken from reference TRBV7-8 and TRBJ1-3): GAGVSQSPRYKVAKRGQDVALRCDPISGHVSLFWYQQALGQGPEFLTYFQNEAQLDKSGLPSDRFFAERPEGSVSTLKIQRTQQEDSAVYLCASSLFMDRSSGNTIYFGEGSWLTVV.

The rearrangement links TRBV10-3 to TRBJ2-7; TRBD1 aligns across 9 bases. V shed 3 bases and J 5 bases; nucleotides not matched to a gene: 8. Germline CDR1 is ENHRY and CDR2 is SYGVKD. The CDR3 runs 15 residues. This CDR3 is CAISDTGTGKHEQYF. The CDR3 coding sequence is TGTGCCATCAGTGATACCGGGACAGGGAAACACGAGCAGTACTTC.

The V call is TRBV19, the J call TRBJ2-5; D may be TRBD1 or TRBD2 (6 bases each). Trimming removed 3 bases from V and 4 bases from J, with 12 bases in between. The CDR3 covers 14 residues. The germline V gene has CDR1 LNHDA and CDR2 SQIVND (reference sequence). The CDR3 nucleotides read TGTGCCAGTAGTATTAGGGGGGCAGGAGAGACCCAGTACTTC. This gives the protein CASSIRGAGETQYF.

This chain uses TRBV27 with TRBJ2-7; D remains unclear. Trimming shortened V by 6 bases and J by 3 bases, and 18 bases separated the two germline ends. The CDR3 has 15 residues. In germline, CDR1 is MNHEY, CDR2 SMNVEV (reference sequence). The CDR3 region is CASSSRSVRGYEQYF. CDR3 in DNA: TGTGCCAGCAGCTCCCGATCGGTGAGAGGCTACGAGCAGTACTTC.

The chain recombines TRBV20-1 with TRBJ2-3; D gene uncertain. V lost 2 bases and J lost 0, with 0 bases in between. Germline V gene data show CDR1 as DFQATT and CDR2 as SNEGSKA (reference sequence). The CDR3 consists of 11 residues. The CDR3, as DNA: TGCAGTGCTAGAAGCACAGATACGCAGTATTTT. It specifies CSARSTDTQYF.

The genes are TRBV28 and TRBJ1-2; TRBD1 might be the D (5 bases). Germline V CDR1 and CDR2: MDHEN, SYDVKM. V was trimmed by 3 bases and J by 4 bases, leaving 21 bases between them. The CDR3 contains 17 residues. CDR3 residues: CASSFAVDGTTFYGYTF. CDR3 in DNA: TGTGCCAGCAGTTTTGCCGTAGACGGGACGACGTTCTATGGCTACACCTTC.

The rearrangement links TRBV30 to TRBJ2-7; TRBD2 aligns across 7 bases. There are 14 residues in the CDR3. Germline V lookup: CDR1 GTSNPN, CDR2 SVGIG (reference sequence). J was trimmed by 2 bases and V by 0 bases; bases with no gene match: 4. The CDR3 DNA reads TGTGCCTGGAGTGTGGGTGGGAGGGCCTACGAGCAGTACTTC. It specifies CAWSVGGRAYEQYF.

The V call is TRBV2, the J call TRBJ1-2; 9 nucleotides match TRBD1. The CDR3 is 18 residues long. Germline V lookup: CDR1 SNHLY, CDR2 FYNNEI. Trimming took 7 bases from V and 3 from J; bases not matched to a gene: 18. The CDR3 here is CASTRRPTGGQDYYGYTF. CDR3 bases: TGTGCCAGCACCCGAAGGCCGACAGGGGGGCAGGATTACTATGGCTACACCTTC. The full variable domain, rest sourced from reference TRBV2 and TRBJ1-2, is EPEVTQTPSHQVTQMGQEVILRCVPISNHLYFYWYRQILGQKVEFLVSFYNNEISEKSEIFDDQFSVERPDGSNFTLKIRSTKLEDSAMYFCASTRRPTGGQDYYGYTFGSGTRLTVV.

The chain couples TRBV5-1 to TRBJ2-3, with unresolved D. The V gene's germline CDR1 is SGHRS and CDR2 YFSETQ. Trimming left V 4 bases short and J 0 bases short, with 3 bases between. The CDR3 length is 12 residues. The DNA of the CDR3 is TGCGCCAGCAGCCTCAGCACAGATACGCAGTATTTT. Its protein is CASSLSTDTQYF.

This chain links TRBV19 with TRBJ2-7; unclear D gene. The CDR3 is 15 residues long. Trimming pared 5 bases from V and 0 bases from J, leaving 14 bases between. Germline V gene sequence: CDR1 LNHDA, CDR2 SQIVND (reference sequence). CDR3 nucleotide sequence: TGTGCCAGTAGTGTCAGCGCCGTCGTCTCCTACGAGCAGTACTTC. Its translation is CASSVSAVVSYEQYF.

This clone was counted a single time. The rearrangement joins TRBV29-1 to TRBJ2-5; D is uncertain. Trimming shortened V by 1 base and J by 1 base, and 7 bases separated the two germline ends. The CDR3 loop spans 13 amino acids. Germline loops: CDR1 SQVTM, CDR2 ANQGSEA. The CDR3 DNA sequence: TGCAGCGTTGAAGGGGAACCCCAAGAGACCCAGTACTTC. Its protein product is CSVEGEPQETQYF.

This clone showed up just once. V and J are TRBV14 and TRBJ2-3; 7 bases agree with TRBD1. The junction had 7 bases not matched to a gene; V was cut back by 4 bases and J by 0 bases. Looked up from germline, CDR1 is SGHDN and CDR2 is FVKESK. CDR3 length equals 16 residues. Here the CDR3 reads CASSRIRTGSTDTQYF. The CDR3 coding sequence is TGTGCCAGCAGCCGAATCCGGACAGGTAGCACAGATACGCAGTATTTT.